This T cell receptor beta chain comes out of a study of cytomegalovirus exposure and HLA in healthy donors (TCRdb year 2017). For context, the study as a whole: In an earlier analysis of fewer than 750 of the donors, under 300 Gb of sequence data and 90 million to 130 million unique TCR beta sequences from 180 million or so T cells were reported. Every repertoire in the discovery cohort had been generated on one and the same sequencing platform. In the later analysis, no new phenotypic data were used to find candidate immune exposures; instead, reliance was placed on TCR beta sequences and their occurrence across donors. A later genetic analysis took genome-wide SNP genotypes for about three fifths of the 666 donors and used that subset as a discovery cohort. Among the approximately 420 genotyped donors, around 81% belonged to the genetic ancestry cluster associated with self-reported Caucasian donors. The number of donors typed differed by locus, with 629-630 for A, B, C, DRB1 and DQB1, 522 for DQA1, 600 to 610 for DPA1, and 450 to 480 for DPB1. In a later analysis, previously published TCR beta repertoires from 666 donors were re-analyzed and high-resolution HLA genotyping was added so that TCR occurrence patterns could be studied. Approximately 310 gigabases of sequencing data and tens of millions of unique TCR sequences were included in an early release covering over 600 HLA-typed donors. Roughly five DR-DQ haplotypes were handled as single units for association and clustering because linkage in the cohort was strong. In an earlier analysis of several hundred of the donors, high-throughput TCR beta sequencing was used to judge whether each TCR beta V gene segment behaved as functional or pseudogenic. The study used immunosequencing to profile the T cell repertoires of hundreds of subjects and linked those repertoires to cytomegalovirus serostatus. The study was designed to test whether signatures of past pathogen exposure could be identified by cataloging public T cell receptors. The study combined high-throughput TCR immunosequencing, statistical association of individual TCRs with disease status, and machine learning to predict cytomegalovirus infection status. A separate validation cohort of roughly 110 different subjects was used in addition to the approximately 610-subject first cohort. Among about 400 genotyped donors of the cohort, an average of approximately 240,000 unique TCR beta nucleotide sequences was sequenced per donor, of which about 19% were non-productive. HLA typing included class I and class II loci at four-digit resolution. Donor age, sex, ethnicity and CMV serostatus were compiled alongside the repertoire data. Results the study describes overall, beyond this receptor: The 87-base-pair reads could not distinguish some IMGT-functional V segments, including TRBV6-2 and TRBV6-3, so those segments were excluded. Because HLA typing was missing for some donors at each locus, association tests included only the typed subset. Linkage disequilibrium might explain the correlated functional status among segregating V segments, but an unknown experimental factor could not be ruled out. A further reported finding was that TCR beta sequences accurately predicted the HLA-A and HLA-B alleles for most subjects in the first cohort. The only immune exposure information available for the cohort was CMV serostatus. Presence/absence analyses assumed roughly uniform sequencing depth across donors, an assumption that may not hold. It was suggested by the authors that the approach could potentially be generalized to other disease states and immunological phenotypes. According to a later genetic analysis, donors in an Asian-associated ancestry cluster had fewer N-insertions in productive TCRs than the roughly 670-donor mean. The earlier analysis of 587 of the donors excluded approximately 15 rarely observed V segments, including chromosome 9 orphons, because counts were too low. Strong co-occurrence of HLA alleles, especially DR and DQ, made assigning TCR associations to individual alleles difficult. A group of highly shared sequence variants was considered likely to be a technical artifact of the sequencing pipeline. Several of the top co-occurrence clusters appeared to be linked to parvovirus B19, influenza, CMV and Epstein-Barr virus, according to a later analysis. A later analysis found that TCR association rates varied across HLA loci, with DRB1 alleles showing the most associated TCRs and HLA-C alleles the fewest. A few of the identified cytomegalovirus-associated TCR beta chains were confirmed in vitro to be specific for cytomegalovirus antigens. According to a later analysis, most CMV-associated TCR beta chains appeared to be HLA-restricted, and the HLA associations seemed to be driven largely by CMV exposure. In an earlier analysis of fewer than 750 of the donors, most TCR beta V segments were observed in productive rearrangements about 87% or about 30% of the time, broadly matching IMGT annotations. Across donors, most TCR sequences were observed very rarely, whereas some public TCRs were present in many individuals. A later genetic analysis associated a missense DCLRE1C variant with V-gene and J-gene trimming of TCR beta chains, and an independent cohort replicated the association. The study listed 150 to 200 TCR beta chains as associated with cytomegalovirus. A later analysis associated roughly 17,000 TCR beta sequences with specific HLA alleles at a false discovery rate of 0.05. Only TCR beta chains were sequenced in this cohort, and the absence of alpha or paired-chain data limited detectable features. Compared with equally common non-associated chains, HLA-associated TCR beta chains in a later analysis were more clonally expanded and had lower generation probabilities. In both the original and validation cohorts, the classifier was reported to diagnose cytomegalovirus status with high specificity and sensitivity.

Here V drops 2 bases and J drops 0 bases, and the junction holds 0 bases not matched to any gene. Spanning cysteine to phenylalanine, the CDR3 consists of 15 amino acids. This entry keeps only the CDR3 DNA: 45 bases, framed from base 1. CDR1 MDHEN and CDR2 SYDVKM are derived from the germline V gene. Receptor amplification or capture employed the immunoSEQ multiplex PCR assay. The multiplex PCR relied on a mix of 60 forward primers for TCR Vbeta segments and 13 reverse primers for TCR Jbeta segments. Amplification of the CDR3 region of rearranged TCR beta genes was performed with a multiplex PCR assay on genomic DNA. The amplified TCR beta libraries were sequenced on the Illumina HiSeq System as 87-base-pair reads. As for how the authors treated the data: A later analysis counted some 80 million unique TCR beta chains across the 550 to 800 repertoires, and approximately 11 million of these chains were shared by at least two donors. Raw reads were error-corrected and collapsed into unique sequences with a nearest-neighbor algorithm that merged closely related sequences to remove PCR and sequencing errors. CDR3 sequences were aligned to IMGT reference sequences to assign V, D and J gene segments. Each retained sequence needed at least a six-nucleotide match to both a V gene segment and a J gene segment. Rearrangements were classified as productive when the CDR3 lacked stop codons and remained in frame with V and J, and all other rearrangements were classified as non-productive. CDR3 was defined according to IMGT convention as the region running from the second conserved V-encoded cysteine to the conserved J-encoded phenylalanine. In an earlier analysis of more than 550 of the donors, sequences lacking an unambiguous match to a single V gene segment were excluded. In an earlier analysis of a few hundred of the donors, V segments were called functional above 56.7% productive rearrangements and were called segregating when the between-donor standard deviation exceeded 5%. To diagnose cytomegalovirus status from the catalog of TCR beta chain sequences, a statistical classification framework was built. V and J gene assignment, in a later analysis, came from comparing TCR nucleotide sequences with IMGT/GENE-DB human TR gene sequences. In a later analysis, CDR3 sequences and most-parsimonious VDJ recombination scenarios were assigned using the TCRdist pipeline. In a later analysis, each TCR beta chain was defined by its CDR3 amino acid sequence together with its V-gene family, and reads without a unique V-gene family were excluded. A later analysis removed 500 to 600 highly shared, low-generation-probability nucleotide sequences to deal with suspected cross-contamination and a sequencing artifact. In a later analysis, a clonal expansion index was calculated for each public chain from normalized within-repertoire ranks of inferred template counts. In a later analysis, generation probabilities were computed with a VDJ recombination model fitted to out-of-frame rearrangements, and the resulting probabilities were checked against IGoR. In a later analysis, TCR-TCR, TCR-HLA and TCR-CMV co-occurrence was scored with hypergeometric tests, and a repertoire-size bias correction was applied to TCR pairs. A later analysis estimated false discovery rates by permuting HLA or CMV assignments 20 times. In a later analysis, co-occurring TCRs were grouped with DBSCAN, and TCRdist sequence similarity was added when clustering was performed within HLA-allele-positive subsets. Co-occurrence clustering excluded repertoires with fewer than 30,000 or more than 120,000 public chains, plus five with anomalous nucleotide sharing. TCRdb's version of the immuneACCESS table is confined to in-frame rearrangements and falls short of the full clone set. An unresolved V gene accounts for under half of the shortfall where checked; the remainder is of unknown origin. Clonal size and the V and J genes are those of that table, whereas D and trimming came from the DNA. The sample table gives roughly 50,000 clones. The ten largest make up about 2% of the sample.

The cohort consisted of 650 to 850 healthy bone marrow donors. At the time of sampling, all cohort members were nominally healthy, though unrecorded immune exposures were likely present. The donor tested CMV seronegative, placing the donor among the 300 to 450 seronegative members of the cohort. Every donor gave a peripheral blood sample, and the peripheral blood mononuclear cells from that sample were used for TCR beta sequencing. The Qiagen DNeasy Blood Extraction Kit was used to extract genomic DNA from the blood cell samples. For this clone: This receptor's antigen is unknown.

The source is a female donor in good health and CMV-seronegative. The sequenced sample consisted of PBMCs. The rearranged chain carries TRBV28 and TRBJ1-3; 8 bases in the middle match TRBD1. In nucleotides, the sequence is TGTGCCAGCAGTTTAACAGGGGGCTCTGGAAACACCATATATTTT. Translated, this is CASSLTGGSGNTIYF.